Shown below are 32 T cell receptor beta chains from a single sample sequenced in a study of T cell repertoires in cytomegalovirus infection. Which antigens these TCRs recognize remains unknown. TCRdb fed the reads into MiXCR, producing one record per CDR3 protein. The sample holds some 920,000 distinct CDR3 sequences, about a third seen once. Specimen: cultured CD8+ T cells from PBMCs, collected from culture after CMV antigen stimulation. Every receptor here comes from a human donor in good health (CMV status not recorded). Some clones in this sample may be carry-over from other donors' samples.

This clonotype was counted ten times or more. The rearrangement links TRBV7-8 to TRBJ2-1, with TRBD1 matching 7 bases. The CDR3 runs to 12 residues. V shed 5 bases, J shed 6 bases, and the junction held 1 base outside the gene matches. From germline, CDR1 is SGHVS and CDR2 FQNEAQ. CDR3 bases: TGTGCCAGCAGCCGGGACAGCAATGAGCAGTTCTTC. This translates into CASSRDSNEQFF.

This clonotype was seen ten or more times. The chain links TRBV4-1 to TRBJ1-1, with 7 bases that match TRBD1. Trimming cost V 1 base and J 0 bases; bases outside gene matches: 8. This CDR3 contains 17 residues. Germline values: CDR1 MGHRA, CDR2 YSYEKL. CDR3 nucleotide sequence: TGCGCCAGCAGCCAAGGTTTTGAGACAGGGATGAACACTGAAGCTTTCTTT. Encoded protein: CASSQGFETGMNTEAFF.

The gene calls are TRBV18 and TRBJ2-1, with 9 bases aligning to TRBD2. V trimming: 2 bases; J trimming: 12 bases; junction bases outside the gene matches: 11. This CDR3 region has 15 residues. Germline CDR1 is KGHSH and CDR2 is LQKENI. Written as DNA, the CDR3 is TGTGCCAGCTCACCATCTAGCGGGGATTCAAGGGGGCAGTTCTTC. Protein sequence: CASSPSSGDSRGQFF.

The rearrangement links TRBV9 to TRBJ2-2; D might be TRBD1 (5 bases). The CDR3 sequence is 14 residues long. V was shortened by 4 bases and J by 4 bases, with 11 bases between the two germline ends. CDR1 and CDR2 (germline): SGDLS, YYNGEE. The chain's CDR3 is CASSIPDSTGELFF. The CDR3 coding sequence is TGTGCCAGCAGCATTCCCGACAGCACCGGGGAGCTGTTTTTT.

V usage is TRBV6-6 and J usage is TRBJ2-3; D remains ambiguous. The V gene lost 6 bases and the J gene lost 1 base, with 11 bases spanning the gap. The germline V gene encodes CDR1 MNHNY and CDR2 SVGAGI (reference sequence). The CDR3 sequence is 14 residues long. The CDR3 DNA follows: TGTGCCAGCAGAGACCCCCCGGGCACAGATACGCAGTATTTT. This encodes CASRDPPGTDTQYF.

This clonotype was seen a few times. The chain uses TRBV6-2 or TRBV6-3 and TRBJ1-2; 8 nucleotides line up with TRBD1. The CDR3 is made up of 17 amino acids. V lost 2 bases, J lost 7 bases, and 15 bases stayed unmatched. Germline-derived CDR1 and CDR2 are MNHEY and SVGEGT. CDR3 loop: CASSYARSVRGHGGYTF. DNA for the CDR3: TGTGCCAGCAGTTACGCTCGCTCGGTCAGGGGGCATGGTGGCTACACCTTC.

This rearrangement joins TRBV19 to TRBJ1-1; D remains ambiguous. V gave up 8 bases and J gave up 1 base, with 8 bases separating them. The CDR3 spans 12 residues. CDR1 LNHDA and CDR2 SQIVND come from the germline V gene (reference sequence). The CDR3: CASGYSNTEAFF. As DNA, the CDR3 is TGTGCCAGTGGATATTCGAACACTGAAGCTTTCTTT.

The chain links TRBV9 to TRBJ1-3; no firm D call. In germline, CDR1 is SGDLS, CDR2 YYNGEE. This CDR3 comprises 15 residues. The V end lost 0 bases, the J end lost 2 bases, and 9 bases lay between the germline ends. The CDR3 DNA sequence: TGTGCCAGCAGCGTAGAGGTATCCGCTGGAAACACCATATATTTT. This gives the protein CASSVEVSAGNTIYF.

This clonotype was seen a few times. The chain uses TRBV6-5 and TRBJ2-2; D not certain. V dropped 8 bases and J dropped 8 bases, with 0 bases sitting between them. The CDR3 length is 8 residues. CDR1 is MNHEY and CDR2 is SVGAGI in the germline V gene. In DNA, the CDR3 is TGTGCCAGCGGGGAGCTGTTTTTT. It is translated as CASGELFF.

This clonotype was found a few times. The V gene is TRBV7-4, the J gene TRBJ2-1; 10 bases fit TRBD1. CDR3 length equals 15 residues. Germline V CDR1 and CDR2: SGHVT, SQSDAQ. Trimming at V came to 5 bases and at J to 4 bases, leaving 5 bases not matched to a gene. The CDR3 here is CASSHRQGAYNEQFF. In DNA form, the CDR3 reads TGTGCCAGCAGCCACAGACAGGGGGCTTACAATGAGCAGTTCTTC.

The chain is built from TRBV6-6 and TRBJ1-5; D unresolved. CDR1 MNHNY and CDR2 SVGAGI come from the germline V gene (reference sequence). The V end lost 3 bases, the J end lost 0 bases, and 15 bases lay between the germline ends. This CDR3 comprises 17 residues. CDR3 in amino acids: CASSYMISEYSNQPQHF. The CDR3 DNA reads TGTGCCAGCAGTTATATGATCTCAGAATATAGCAATCAGCCCCAGCATTTT.

The chain has TRBV6-6 and TRBJ2-3; 14 positions match TRBD2. The J segment lost 6 bases and the V segment lost 4 bases, leaving 15 bases of the junction unmatched. This CDR3 contains 19 residues. CDR1 MNHNY and CDR2 SVGAGI come from the germline V gene (reference sequence). The CDR3 sequence is CASSFGTSGGPDGMDTQYF. The CDR3, as DNA: TGTGCCAGCAGTTTCGGGACTAGCGGGGGACCAGATGGTATGGATACGCAGTATTTT.

V and J are TRBV11-2 and TRBJ2-5; TRBD1 might be the D (5 bases). CDR3 size: 15 residues. Trimming pared 1 base from V and 0 bases from J, leaving 9 bases between. The germline V gene has CDR1 SGHAT and CDR2 FQNNGV. This CDR3 reads CASSLGHRHQETQYF. The DNA of the CDR3 is TGTGCCAGCAGCTTAGGTCACAGGCACCAAGAGACCCAGTACTTC.

This clonotype was counted a few times. V is TRBV5-4 and J is TRBJ1-2, with TRBD1 as a possible D gene (5 bases). In germline, CDR1 is SGHNT, CDR2 YYREEE (reference sequence). V shed 5 bases and J shed 7 bases, with 9 bases lying between them. This CDR3 is built from 11 residues. The CDR3 sequence: CASSSGPGYTF. The CDR3 region has the DNA TGTGCCAGCAGTTCGGGACCTGGCTACACCTTC.

CDR3: CASSLRGLIGELFF. CDR3 nucleotide sequence: TGTGCCAGCAGTCTCCGCGGACTAATCGGGGAGCTGTTTTTT. The chain combines TRBV6-2 or TRBV6-3 with TRBJ2-2, with D possibly being TRBD2 (6 bases). CDR1 and CDR2 (germline): MNHEY, SVGEGT. The CDR3 totals 14 residues. V was clipped by 5 bases and J by 7 bases, with 14 bases between them.

The V gene is TRBV19, the J gene TRBJ2-5; 9 nucleotides align to TRBD1. V trimming: 5 bases; J trimming: 0 bases; junction bases outside the gene matches: 7. The CDR3 has 16 amino acids. Germline V gene data show CDR1 as LNHDA and CDR2 as SQIVND (reference sequence). CDR3: CASSQIYRGHQETQYF. CDR3 DNA: TGTGCCAGTAGTCAGATTTACAGGGGGCACCAAGAGACCCAGTACTTC.

This clonotype was detected a few times. The genes are TRBV27 and TRBJ1-2, with D unclear. Trimming removed 0 bases from V and 5 bases from J, with 16 bases in between. The germline V gene encodes CDR1 MNHEY and CDR2 SMNVEV (reference sequence). The CDR3 contains 16 residues. CDR3 DNA sequence: TGTGCCAGCAGTTTATCCCCAGGTTTACTCTCATATGGCTACACCTTC. This translates into CASSLSPGLLSYGYTF.

The rearrangement joins TRBV4-1 to TRBJ1-6; D is uncertain. The germline V gene has CDR1 MGHRA and CDR2 YSYEKL. The CDR3 consists of 13 residues. Deletions cut 0 bases from V and 7 bases from J, with 4 bases between. DNA for the CDR3: TGCGCCAGCAGCCAAGACAAGAATTCACCCCTCCACTTT. Its translation is CASSQDKNSPLHF.

The V call is TRBV2, the J call TRBJ2-7; 9 bases map to TRBD2. J gave up 4 bases and V 6 bases, and 4 bases lay outside the gene matches. Germline values: CDR1 SNHLY, CDR2 FYNNEI. The CDR3 has 13 amino acids. The CDR3 DNA sequence: TGTGCCAGCAGAGGGACTAGCATGTACGAGCAGTACTTC. Protein: CASRGTSMYEQYF.

About this clonotype: A much larger clone lies one base from this, so it may be a read error. The V call is TRBV7-2, the J call TRBJ1-4; D possibly corresponds to TRBD1 (5 bases). This CDR3 comprises 16 residues. V lost 1 base, J lost 8 bases, and 17 bases lay in between. Germline loops: CDR1 SGHTA, CDR2 FQGNSA. CDR3 DNA sequence: TGTGCCAGCAGCTTAGTGTTGGGGGGAATCGAGGAAAAACTGTTTTTT. This sequence encodes CASSLVLGGIEEKLFF.

CDR3 DNA: TGTGCCAGTAGTACCTCTTGGGGGGCGGCTCAGCCCCAGCATTTT. Residues: CASSTSWGAAQPQHF. V gene TRBV19 combines with J gene TRBJ1-5, with D maybe TRBD1 (6 bases). CDR3 length equals 15 residues. Germline-derived CDR1 and CDR2 are LNHDA and SQIVND (reference sequence). The ends were cut back, 4 bases at V and 6 bases at J, with 16 bases in the middle.

The table lists this clonotype with a few counts. V and J are TRBV29-1 and TRBJ1-2, with D possibly TRBD1 on 6 matching bases. The CDR3 has 13 amino acids. The germline V and J ends were trimmed by 2 bases and 4 bases, with 11 bases remaining between them. Per germline, CDR1 SQVTM and CDR2 ANQGSEA. The CDR3 loop reads CSVEYQDSYGYTF. CDR3 bases: TGCAGCGTTGAATATCAGGACAGCTATGGCTACACCTTC.

In this sample, this clonotype turned up a few times. The DNA for the CDR3 is TGTGCCATCAGGGGGGGACAGTTGAACACTGAAGCTTTCTTT. Protein sequence: CAIRGGQLNTEAFF. J is TRBJ1-1 and V is TRBV10-3; TRBD1 agrees at 7 bases. CDR1 ENHRY and CDR2 SYGVKD come from the germline V gene. CDR3 size: 14 residues. V lost 6 bases, J lost 0 bases, and 4 bases stayed unmatched.

The chain joins TRBV4-1 to TRBJ1-2; the D gene is possibly TRBD1 (5 bases). The V gene lost 0 bases and the J gene lost 10 bases, with 24 bases spanning the gap. CDR3 length: 17 residues. In germline, CDR1 is MGHRA, CDR2 YSYEKL. CDR3 nucleotide sequence: TGCGCCAGCAGCCAAGAGGCGCCCTCCCAGGGATGGGGCCCCTACACCTTC. Translation: CASSQEAPSQGWGPYTF.

Concerning this clonotype: Its ends do not fully match the called genes, so a read error is possible. J is TRBJ2-5 and V is TRBV7-9, with 7 bases identical to TRBD2. Germline CDR1 is SEHNR and CDR2 is FQNEAQ (reference sequence). The CDR3 is 12 residues long. The CDR3 region has the DNA TGTGCCAACAGCCTCGGGGGGGAGACCCAGTACTTC. Encoded protein: CANSLGGETQYF.

This clonotype has only a few counts. The rearrangement links TRBV6-6 to TRBJ2-7, with 7 nucleotides matching TRBD2. The ends lost 2 bases at V and 3 bases at J; junction bases unmatched: 7. Germline CDR1 and CDR2: MNHNY and SVGAGI (reference sequence). The CDR3 spans 15 residues. The CDR3 loop is CASSYVAGPLYEQYF. The CDR3 DNA is TGTGCCAGCAGTTACGTAGCGGGCCCTCTCTACGAGCAGTACTTC.

V is TRBV19 and J is TRBJ1-2; D might be TRBD1 (5 bases). The CDR3 contains 15 residues. In germline, CDR1 is LNHDA, CDR2 SQIVND (reference sequence). V dropped 5 bases and J dropped 7 bases, with 20 bases sitting between them. CDR3 DNA sequence: TGTGCCAGTAGTTGGACACCAGCGGATTTTACTGGCTACACCTTC. It encodes CASSWTPADFTGYTF.

This rearrangement joins TRBV20-1 to TRBJ2-7; no definite D call. This CDR3 comprises 13 residues. Germline V CDR1 and CDR2: DFQATT, SNEGSKA (reference sequence). The germline V and J ends were trimmed by 2 bases and 3 bases, with 11 bases remaining between them. Written as DNA, the CDR3 is TGCAGTGCTAGATCTGCGGCATTCTACGAGCAGTACGTC. Its translation: CSARSAAFYEQYV.

This clonotype came up a few times. V is TRBV19 and J is TRBJ2-1; 8 bases agree with TRBD1. The length of the CDR3 is 15 residues. The trim removed 7 bases at V and 7 bases at J, leaving 12 bases unmatched. The germline gives CDR1 LNHDA, CDR2 SQIVND (reference sequence). The CDR3: CASTRTRGRLNEQFF. Written as DNA, the CDR3 is TGTGCCAGTACTAGGACCAGGGGGCGGCTTAATGAGCAGTTCTTC.

J is TRBJ2-2 and V is TRBV6-5, with 15 positions matching TRBD2. Germline V gene lookup returns CDR1 MNHEY and CDR2 SVGAGI. The CDR3 is made up of 19 amino acids. V dropped 5 bases and J dropped 1; count of bases not matched to a gene: 8. The CDR3 spells CASSLGLAGGRRNTGELFF. For the CDR3, the DNA is TGTGCCAGCAGTCTGGGACTAGCGGGGGGCCGGAGGAACACCGGGGAGCTGTTTTTT.

The chain carries TRBV5-4 and TRBJ1-1, with D possibly being TRBD1 (5 bases). Germline-derived CDR1 and CDR2 are SGHNT and YYREEE (reference sequence). The CDR3 is 14 residues long. Deletions cut 4 bases from V and 7 bases from J, with 17 bases between. CDR3 amino acids: CASSQSRGAIEAFF. CDR3 in DNA: TGTGCCAGCAGCCAAAGCCGCGGGGCGATTGAAGCTTTCTTT.

V is TRBV5-5 and J is TRBJ1-6; 11 positions agree with TRBD1. The CDR3 consists of 14 residues. With V trimmed by 4 bases and J by 8 bases, 2 bases remained unmatched. Germline CDR1 SGHKS, CDR2 YYEKEE (reference sequence). The CDR3 region has the DNA TGTGCCAGCAGCACGGGACAGGGGGATTCACCCCTCCACTTT. Translation: CASSTGQGDSPLHF.